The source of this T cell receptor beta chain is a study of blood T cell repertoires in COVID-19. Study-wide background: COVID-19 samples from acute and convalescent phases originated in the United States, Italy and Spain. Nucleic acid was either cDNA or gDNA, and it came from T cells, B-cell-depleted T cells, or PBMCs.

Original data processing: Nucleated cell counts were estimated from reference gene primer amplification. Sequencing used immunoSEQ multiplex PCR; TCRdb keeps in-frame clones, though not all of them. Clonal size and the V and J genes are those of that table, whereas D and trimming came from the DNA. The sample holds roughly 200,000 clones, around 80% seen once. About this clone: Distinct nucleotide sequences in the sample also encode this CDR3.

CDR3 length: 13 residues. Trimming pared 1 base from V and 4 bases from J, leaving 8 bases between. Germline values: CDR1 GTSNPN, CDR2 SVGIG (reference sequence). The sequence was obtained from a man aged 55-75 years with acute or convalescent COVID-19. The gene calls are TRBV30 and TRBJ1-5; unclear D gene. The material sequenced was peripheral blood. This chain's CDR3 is CAWSGRGNQPQHF. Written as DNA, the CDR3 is TGTGCCTGGAGTGGGAGAGGGAATCAGCCCCAGCATTTT. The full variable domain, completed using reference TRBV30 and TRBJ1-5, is SQTIHQWPATLVQPVGSPLSLECTVEGTSNPNLYWYRQAAGRGLQLLFYSVGIGQISSEVPQNLSASRPQDRQFILSSKKLLLSDSGFYLCAWSGRGNQPQHFGDGTRLSIL.